This TCR beta chain stems from a study of identical twins. In regard to this clonotype: Its antigen is still unknown.

A universal primer site was created by template switching, with the cDNA bearing unique molecular identifiers. Each CDR3 protein is one row after TCRdb ran MiXCR on the 5' RACE reads. The sample carries approximately 630,000 distinct CDR3 sequences, about 7.6% recorded once. Study conclusions and caveats: Model-predicted out-of-frame TCR alpha sharing fell below observed values in monozygotic twins. It was cross-sectional statistical analysis, not following the same donors, that the conclusions relied on. Invariant populations such as MAIT and iNKT cells could partly muddle zero-insertion analyses.

These data are also associated with another study on yellow fever vaccine responses in identical twins.

Source material: PBMCs. This receptor was taken from a woman aged 18-29 years in good health.

CDR3 residues: CASSEYRVVGEQFF. The CDR3 DNA reads TGCGCCAGCAGTGAGTACAGGGTTGTTGGTGAGCAGTTCTTC. The rearrangement links TRBV10-1 to TRBJ2-1; the D gene is possibly TRBD1 (6 bases). The V and J ends lost 1 base and 9 bases respectively, with 13 bases between them. Germline lookup yields CDR1 WNHNN and CDR2 SYGVQD (reference sequence). The CDR3 runs to 14 residues.